This T cell receptor (beta chain) was captured by sequencing in a study of blood T cell repertoires in COVID-19. Study-level information: Acute-phase and convalescent COVID-19 samples originated in the United States, Italy and Spain. Sources were T cells, B-cell-depleted T cells, or PBMCs; the material itself was cDNA or gDNA.

Germline lookup yields CDR1 KGHDR and CDR2 SFDVKD. This CDR3 region has 15 residues. The V end was cut by 5 bases, the J end by 7 bases, with 17 bases between. In the original analysis: From reference gene primer amplification, estimates of nucleated cell counts were derived. The table came from immunoSEQ multiplex PCR; TCRdb's copy has only in-frame clones and leaves some out. For V, J and clone size, that table is used; D and trimming come from the DNA. The data hold more than 80,000 clones, with roughly 88% observed a single time. Input material: peripheral blood. This TCR came from a man over 45 with active COVID-19. This sequence joins TRBV24-1 and TRBJ2-1, with D tentatively TRBD1 (6 bases). This CDR3 reads CATSGARGSVNEQFF. The CDR3 nucleotides read TGTGCCACCAGTGGCGCCAGGGGCTCTGTTAATGAGCAGTTCTTC.